This is a list of T cell receptor beta chains from one sample in a study of blood T cell repertoires in COVID-19. Using immunoSEQ multiplex PCR, the repertoire was profiled, and TCRdb retains in-frame clones only, with some absent. The sample contains 50,000 to 55,000 clones, roughly 91% of which appear only once. The specimen was peripheral blood. The receptors were sampled from a man in his forties or fifties with active COVID-19. Both conserved end residues are part of each CDR3. The D gene is left open where the match is weak. Only some rows state a clone size, as once, few, many or a class for expanded clones.

V,size,J,D,CDR3,DNA
TRBV7-2,NA,TRBJ2-7,TRBD2,CASSLGGGNYEQYF,TGTGCCAGCAGCTTAGGGGGGGGGAACTACGAGCAGTACTTC
TRBV5-3,NA,TRBJ2-7,TRBD1,CASLKRDRGFYEQYF,TGTGCCAGCCTAAAGAGGGACAGAGGATTCTACGAGCAGTACTTC
TRBV5-4,NA,TRBJ2-1,TRBD2,CASSPGTSASGEQFF,TGTGCCAGCAGCCCCGGGACTAGCGCGAGTGGAGAGCAGTTCTTC
TRBV5-6,NA,TRBJ1-5,NA,CASSLVDQPQHF,TGTGCCAGCAGCTTGGTAGATCAGCCCCAGCATTTT
TRBV11-3,NA,TRBJ2-3,NA,CASSLDLVGNTDTQYF,TGTGCCAGCAGCTTAGATCTCGTCGGGAACACAGATACGCAGTATTTT
TRBV19,NA,TRBJ1-2,NA,CASSGQSLGYGYTF,TGTGCCAGTAGTGGACAGTCTTTGGGCTATGGCTACACCTTC
TRBV9,NA,TRBJ2-5,NA,CASSVAPTSQETQYF,TGTGCCAGCAGCGTAGCCCCGACTAGTCAAGAGACCCAGTACTTC
TRBV11-2,NA,TRBJ1-4,NA,CASSLDRWNEKLFF,TGTGCCAGCAGCTTAGACCGGTGGAATGAAAAACTGTTTTTT
TRBV5-4,NA,TRBJ2-1,NA,CASSPDRTNEQFF,TGTGCCAGCAGCCCTGACAGGACTAATGAGCAGTTCTTC
TRBV4-2,NA,TRBJ1-2,NA,CASSPPGTEGYGYTF,TGTGCCAGCAGCCCACCGGGAACGGAAGGGTATGGCTACACCTTC
TRBV6-2/TRBV6-3,NA,TRBJ1-2,NA,CASSTPRHPGGYGYTF,TGTGCCAGCAGTACCCCCCGGCACCCGGGAGGGTATGGCTACACCTTC
TRBV19,NA,TRBJ2-1,NA,CASSIPSGRYNEQFF,TGTGCCAGTAGTATCCCCTCTGGGCGCTACAATGAGCAGTTCTTC
TRBV27,NA,TRBJ1-2,NA,CASRPRGGGYTF,TGTGCCAGCAGACCCAGAGGGGGTGGCTACACCTTC
TRBV12-5,NA,TRBJ2-4,TRBD1,CASGPDRSLAKNIQYF,TGTGCTAGTGGGCCGGACAGGTCTTTAGCCAAAAACATTCAGTACTTC
TRBV9,NA,TRBJ1-2,NA,CASSVDTHRGYTF,TGTGCCAGCAGCGTCGACACGCACAGGGGCTACACCTTC
TRBV5-6,NA,TRBJ2-1,TRBD2,CASSFRIAGGPYNEQFF,TGTGCCAGCAGCTTTAGAATAGCGGGGGGGCCTTACAATGAGCAGTTCTTC
TRBV6-5,NA,TRBJ2-5,TRBD1,CASTLGQVKQETQYF,TGTGCCAGCACTTTAGGACAGGTTAAACAAGAGACCCAGTACTTC
TRBV4-3,NA,TRBJ2-5,NA,CASSQVWGPQETQYF,TGCGCCAGCAGCCAAGTTTGGGGGCCCCAAGAGACCCAGTACTTC
TRBV19,NA,TRBJ1-2,NA,CASSIQGSYIGYTF,TGTGCCAGTAGTATTCAGGGCAGTTATATTGGCTACACCTTC
TRBV6-5,NA,TRBJ2-7,TRBD1,CASRGTVSSYEQYF,TGTGCCAGCAGGGGGACAGTTAGCTCCTACGAGCAGTACTTC
TRBV5-1,NA,TRBJ1-2,TRBD1,CASSPSCHLRDRVGRHGYTF,TGCGCCAGCAGCCCGAGTTGCCATCTGCGGGACAGGGTGGGTCGTCATGGCTACACCTTC
TRBV7-9,NA,TRBJ1-5,TRBD1,CASSLGRGPNQPQHF,TGTGCCAGCAGCTTAGGGAGGGGGCCTAATCAGCCCCAGCATTTT
TRBV9,NA,TRBJ2-7,NA,CASSARQEHRGEQYF,TGTGCCAGCAGCGCTCGACAGGAACACCGAGGGGAGCAGTACTTC
TRBV19,NA,TRBJ1-3,NA,CASRSGGAGNTIYF,TGTGCCAGTAGAAGCGGAGGGGCTGGAAACACCATATATTTT
TRBV12-3/TRBV12-4,NA,TRBJ1-1,NA,CASSLGGEAFF,TGTGCCAGCAGTTTAGGAGGTGAAGCTTTCTTT
TRBV6-5,NA,TRBJ2-2,NA,CASRDTNTGELFF,TGTGCCAGCAGAGACACGAACACCGGGGAGCTGTTTTTT
TRBV18,NA,TRBJ2-1,NA,CASSSQQGHEQFF,TGTGCCAGCTCATCTCAACAGGGACATGAGCAGTTCTTC
TRBV3-1/TRBV3-2,NA,TRBJ2-1,TRBD2,CASSQGLAGVRFF,TGTGCCAGCAGCCAGGGACTAGCGGGAGTCAGGTTCTTC
TRBV6-5,NA,TRBJ2-7,NA,CASSLGGPPSYEQYF,TGTGCCAGCAGCCTAGGGGGTCCCCCCAGCTACGAGCAGTACTTC
TRBV7-2,NA,TRBJ2-7,TRBD1,CASSRTGNEQYF,TGTGCCAGCAGCCGGACAGGGAACGAGCAGTACTTC
TRBV10-3,NA,TRBJ1-2,TRBD1,CAIQGAGYGYTF,TGTGCCATACAGGGGGCGGGATATGGCTACACCTTC
TRBV6-2/TRBV6-3,once,TRBJ2-7,TRBD2,CASSYSRLADYLPEQYF,TGTGCCAGCAGTTACTCCCGACTAGCGGACTACCTCCCCGAGCAGTACTTC
TRBV3-1/TRBV3-2,NA,TRBJ2-1,TRBD2,CASSLGLAGVEQFF,TGTGCCAGCAGCTTAGGACTAGCGGGGGTTGAGCAGTTCTTC
TRBV4-1,NA,TRBJ2-7,NA,CASSQERGYEQYF,TGCGCCAGCAGCCAAGAAAGAGGATACGAGCAGTACTTC
TRBV6-1,NA,TRBJ2-4,NA,CASSEAGGARGNIQYF,TGTGCCAGCAGTGAAGCGGGGGGAGCCCGGGGAAACATTCAGTACTTC
TRBV5-1,NA,TRBJ1-2,NA,CASSHDPLTGPGGYTF,TGCGCCAGCAGCCACGACCCTCTCACAGGGCCGGGGGGCTACACCTTC
TRBV18,NA,TRBJ2-7,TRBD1,CASSIPGQGVYEQYF,TGTGCCAGCTCAATTCCGGGACAGGGGGTTTACGAGCAGTACTTC
TRBV29-1,few,TRBJ1-5,NA,CSVGTGTHQPQHF,TGCAGCGTTGGAACAGGGACCCATCAGCCCCAGCATTTT
TRBV29-1,NA,TRBJ2-1,TRBD1,CSAAPGQVNNEQFF,TGCAGCGCTGCTCCGGGACAGGTGAACAATGAGCAGTTCTTC
TRBV10-1,NA,TRBJ2-2,TRBD1,CASSARQGGLGTGELFF,TGCGCCAGCAGCGCAAGACAGGGGGGTTTAGGAACCGGGGAGCTGTTTTTT
TRBV18,NA,TRBJ2-7,NA,CASSPAAVGGGEQYF,TGTGCCAGCTCACCGGCTGCGGTGGGAGGAGGTGAGCAGTACTTC
TRBV4-2,NA,TRBJ1-2,NA,CASSQGPHDSHYGYTF,TGTGCCAGCAGCCAAGGCCCGCACGACAGCCACTATGGCTACACCTTC
TRBV4-1,NA,TRBJ1-1,NA,CASSLGRGRNTEAFF,TGCGCCAGCAGCCTGGGGCGAGGCCGGAACACTGAAGCTTTCTTT
TRBV5-1,NA,TRBJ2-1,TRBD2,CASSPGASGSPFF,TGCGCCAGCAGCCCTGGGGCTAGCGGGAGCCCGTTCTTC
TRBV6-5,NA,TRBJ2-1,NA,CASSSLPGLLNEQFF,TGTGCCAGCAGTTCTCTCCCGGGACTGCTCAATGAGCAGTTCTTC
TRBV5-8,NA,TRBJ1-2,NA,CATREELGYGYTF,TGTGCCACCCGGGAGGAACTCGGCTATGGCTACACCTTC
TRBV19,NA,TRBJ2-2,NA,CASSPSVGAPRGELFF,TGTGCCAGTAGTCCATCGGTAGGGGCCCCGCGGGGGGAGCTGTTTTTT
TRBV2,NA,TRBJ2-7,TRBD1,CASSEQGQETYEQYF,TGTGCCAGCAGTGAACAGGGACAGGAGACCTACGAGCAGTACTTC
TRBV9,NA,TRBJ1-2,NA,CASSVDGDRGYTF,TGTGCCAGCAGCGTAGACGGGGATCGTGGCTACACCTTC
TRBV13,NA,TRBJ1-4,NA,CASSLAVTANEKLFF,TGTGCCAGCAGCCTCGCGGTGACAGCTAATGAAAAACTGTTTTTT
TRBV19,NA,TRBJ1-5,TRBD1,CASSIRTGHNQPQHF,TGTGCCAGTAGTATAAGGACAGGGCACAACCAGCCCCAGCATTTT
TRBV25-1,NA,TRBJ1-2,NA,CASSSAIGGYTF,TGTGCCAGCAGTTCCGCCATCGGTGGCTACACCTTC